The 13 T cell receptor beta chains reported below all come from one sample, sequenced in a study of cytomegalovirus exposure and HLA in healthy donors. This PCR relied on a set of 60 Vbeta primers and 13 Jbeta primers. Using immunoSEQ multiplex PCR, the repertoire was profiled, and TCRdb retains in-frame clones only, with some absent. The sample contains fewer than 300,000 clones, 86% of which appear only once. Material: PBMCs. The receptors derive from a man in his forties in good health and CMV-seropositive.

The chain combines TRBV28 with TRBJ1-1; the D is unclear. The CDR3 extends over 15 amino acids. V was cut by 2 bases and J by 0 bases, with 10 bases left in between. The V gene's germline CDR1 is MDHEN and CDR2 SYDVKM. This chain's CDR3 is CASSLPNLMNTEAFF. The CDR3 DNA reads TGTGCCAGCAGTTTACCTAATCTCATGAACACTGAAGCTTTCTTT.

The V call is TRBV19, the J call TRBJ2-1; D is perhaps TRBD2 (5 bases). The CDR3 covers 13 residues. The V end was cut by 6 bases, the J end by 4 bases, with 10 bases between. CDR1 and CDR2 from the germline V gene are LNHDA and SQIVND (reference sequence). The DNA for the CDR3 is TGTGCCAGTAGCCACGGCGGGTACAATGAGCAGTTCTTC. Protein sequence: CASSHGGYNEQFF.

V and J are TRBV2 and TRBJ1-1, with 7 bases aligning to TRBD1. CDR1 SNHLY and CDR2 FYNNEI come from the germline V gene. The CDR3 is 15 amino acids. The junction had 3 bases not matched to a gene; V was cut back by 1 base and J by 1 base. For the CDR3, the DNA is TGTGCCAGCAGTGAAGGGGGACAGCAGAACACTGAAGCTTTCTTT. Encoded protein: CASSEGGQQNTEAFF. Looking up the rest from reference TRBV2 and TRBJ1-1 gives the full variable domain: EPEVTQTPSHQVTQMGQEVILRCVPISNHLYFYWYRQILGQKVEFLVSFYNNEISEKSEIFDDQFSVERPDGSNFTLKIRSTKLEDSAMYFCASSEGGQQNTEAFFGQGTRLTVV.

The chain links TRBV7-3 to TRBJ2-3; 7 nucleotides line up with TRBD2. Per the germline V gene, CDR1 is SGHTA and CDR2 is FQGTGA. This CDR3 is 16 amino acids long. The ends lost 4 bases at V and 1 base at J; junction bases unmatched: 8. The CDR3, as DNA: TGTGCCAGCAGCTCTCGAGCGGGATTCGGCACAGATACGCAGTATTTT. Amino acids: CASSSRAGFGTDTQYF.

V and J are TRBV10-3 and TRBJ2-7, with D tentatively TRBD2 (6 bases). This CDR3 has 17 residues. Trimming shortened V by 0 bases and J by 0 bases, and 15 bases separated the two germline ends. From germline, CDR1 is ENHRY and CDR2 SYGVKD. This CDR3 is CAISESTLLGSSYEQYF. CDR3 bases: TGTGCCATCAGTGAGTCTACCTTGCTCGGGAGCTCCTACGAGCAGTACTTC.

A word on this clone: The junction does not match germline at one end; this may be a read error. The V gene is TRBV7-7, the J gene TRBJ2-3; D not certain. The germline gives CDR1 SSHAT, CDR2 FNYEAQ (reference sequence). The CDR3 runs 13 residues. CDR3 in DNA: TGTGCTAGCAGCTTAGCTCTAGTAGATACGCAGTATTTT. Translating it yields CASSLALVDTQYF.

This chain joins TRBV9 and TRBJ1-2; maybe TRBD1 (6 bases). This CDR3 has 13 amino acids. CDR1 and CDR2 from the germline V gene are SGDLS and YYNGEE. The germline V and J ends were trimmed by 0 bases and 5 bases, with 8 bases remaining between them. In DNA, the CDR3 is TGTGCCAGCAGCGTAGCGGACAGTTATGGCTACACCTTC. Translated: CASSVADSYGYTF.

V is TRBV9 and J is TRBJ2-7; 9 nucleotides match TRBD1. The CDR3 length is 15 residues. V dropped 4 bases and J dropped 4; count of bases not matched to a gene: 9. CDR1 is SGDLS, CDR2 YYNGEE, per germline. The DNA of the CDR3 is TGTGCCAGCAGCACCGATACAGGGGGCGTATACGAGCAGTACTTC. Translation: CASSTDTGGVYEQYF.

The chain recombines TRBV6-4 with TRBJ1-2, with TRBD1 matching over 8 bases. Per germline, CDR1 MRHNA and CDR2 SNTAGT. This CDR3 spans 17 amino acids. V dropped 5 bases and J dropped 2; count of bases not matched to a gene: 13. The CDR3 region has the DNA TGTGCCAGCAGTAACAATCTTTGGACAGGGACCAACTATGGCTACACCTTC. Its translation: CASSNNLWTGTNYGYTF.

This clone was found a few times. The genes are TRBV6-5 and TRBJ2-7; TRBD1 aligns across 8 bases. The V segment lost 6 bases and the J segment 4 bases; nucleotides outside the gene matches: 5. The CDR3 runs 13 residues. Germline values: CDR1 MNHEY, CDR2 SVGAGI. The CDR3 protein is CASSAGGLYEQYF. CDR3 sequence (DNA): TGTGCCAGCAGCGCAGGGGGCTTATACGAGCAGTACTTC.

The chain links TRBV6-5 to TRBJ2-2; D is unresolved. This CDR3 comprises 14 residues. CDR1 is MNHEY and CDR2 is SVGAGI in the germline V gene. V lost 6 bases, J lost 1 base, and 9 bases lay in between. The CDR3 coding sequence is TGTGCCAGCAGGCGATCAGGGAACACCGGGGAGCTGTTTTTT. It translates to CASRRSGNTGELFF.

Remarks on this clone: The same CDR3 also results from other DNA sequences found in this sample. The CDR3 sequence: CASSSGTSAYEQYF. CDR3 DNA: TGTGCCAGCAGTTCAGGGACTAGCGCCTACGAGCAGTACTTC. The chain combines TRBV27 with TRBJ2-7; 10 positions match TRBD2. The trim removed 4 bases at V and 2 bases at J, leaving 2 bases unmatched. The length of the CDR3 is 14 residues. CDR1 is MNHEY and CDR2 is SMNVEV in the germline V gene (reference sequence).

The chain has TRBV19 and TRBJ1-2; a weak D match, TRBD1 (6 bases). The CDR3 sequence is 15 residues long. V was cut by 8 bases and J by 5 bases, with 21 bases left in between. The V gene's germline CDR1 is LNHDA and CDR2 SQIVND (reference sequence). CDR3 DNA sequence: TGTGCCAGTGGACTAGTAATCAGGGGAGTATATGGCTACACCTTC. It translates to CASGLVIRGVYGYTF. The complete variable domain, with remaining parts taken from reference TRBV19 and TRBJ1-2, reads DGGITQSPKYLFRKEGQNVTLSCEQNLNHDAMYWYRQDPGQGLRLIYYSQIVNDFQKGDIAEGYSVSREKKESFPLTVTSAQKNPTAFYLCASGLVIRGVYGYTFGSGTRLTVV.